The clone carrying this T cell receptor (beta chain) was seen only a few times. Its target is not known. Germline loops: CDR1 SGHTA, CDR2 FQGNSA. Losses at the gene ends were 4 bases for V and 5 bases for J; bases not matched to a gene: 6. The CDR3 totals 14 residues. This entry is derived from a study of cytomegalovirus exposure and HLA in healthy donors. Looking at the study overall: Previous work identified 117 million unique TCR beta sequences from approximately 190 million T cells. Study-level points and caveats: TCR beta chain V- and J-gene trimming was linked, in a later analysis, to a missense variant in DCLRE1C. Reports state that TCR beta sequences accurately predicted most subjects' HLA-A and HLA-B alleles. Common viral pathogens (according to a later analysis) appeared linked to several of the most significant clusters.

Use of 60 Vbeta and 13 Jbeta primers characterized the PCR. Repertoires were generated with immunoSEQ multiplex PCR, while TCRdb's copy carries only in-frame clones and drops some. The sample gives about 170,000 clones, 82% of which show up once; approximately 1.6% is in the top ten. Sequenced material: PBMCs. The chain is built from TRBV7-2 and TRBJ2-7; 9 bases line up with TRBD2. The origin of this receptor is a male donor in good health and CMV-seronegative. This CDR3 is CASSWLAGYDEQYF. DNA of the CDR3: TGTGCCAGCAGCTGGCTAGCGGGATACGACGAGCAGTACTTC.